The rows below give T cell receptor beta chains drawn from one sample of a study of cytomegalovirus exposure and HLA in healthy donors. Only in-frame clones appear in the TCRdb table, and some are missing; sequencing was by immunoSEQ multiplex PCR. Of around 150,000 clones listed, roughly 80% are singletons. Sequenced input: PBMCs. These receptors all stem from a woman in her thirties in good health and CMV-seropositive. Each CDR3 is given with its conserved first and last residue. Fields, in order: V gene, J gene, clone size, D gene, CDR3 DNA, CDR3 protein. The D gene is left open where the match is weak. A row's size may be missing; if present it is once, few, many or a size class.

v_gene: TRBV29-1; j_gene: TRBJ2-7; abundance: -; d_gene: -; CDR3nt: TGCAGCGTCGAGACAGGTTACGAGCAGTACTTC; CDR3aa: CSVETGYEQYF
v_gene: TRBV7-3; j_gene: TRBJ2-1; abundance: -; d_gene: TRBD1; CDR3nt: TGTGCCAGCAGCCCACGGGACAGGGGGATCAATGAGCAGTTCTTC; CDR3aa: CASSPRDRGINEQFF
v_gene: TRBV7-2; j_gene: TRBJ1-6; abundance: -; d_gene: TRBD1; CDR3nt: TGTGCCAGCAGCCCGGACAGGGAAGTTCCACCCCTCCACTTT; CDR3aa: CASSPDREVPPLHF
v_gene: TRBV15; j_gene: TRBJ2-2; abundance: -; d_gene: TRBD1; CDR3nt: TGTGCCACCAGCGCCGGGACAGGGGTTATGAGGGGGGAGCTGTTTTTT; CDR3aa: CATSAGTGVMRGELFF
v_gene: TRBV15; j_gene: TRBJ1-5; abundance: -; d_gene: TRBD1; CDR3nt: TGTGCCACCAGCGCCCGGACAGGGCACCATCAGCCCCAGCATTTT; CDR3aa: CATSARTGHHQPQHF
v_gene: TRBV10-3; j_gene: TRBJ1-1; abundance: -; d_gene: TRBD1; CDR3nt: TGTGCCATCAGTAAACCGGGACAGGGGGCTTCTGAAGCTTTCTTT; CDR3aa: CAISKPGQGASEAFF
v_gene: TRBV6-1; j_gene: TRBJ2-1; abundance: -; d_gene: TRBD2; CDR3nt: TGTGCCAGCAGTGAACTAGCGGGAAAGATACATGAGCAGTTCTTC; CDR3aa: CASSELAGKIHEQFF
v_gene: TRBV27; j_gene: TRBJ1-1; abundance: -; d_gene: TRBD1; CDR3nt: TGTGCCAGCAGTCTATTCAGGGGGGACACTGAAGCTTTCTTT; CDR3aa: CASSLFRGDTEAFF
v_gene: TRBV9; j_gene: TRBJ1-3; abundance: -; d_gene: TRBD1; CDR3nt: TGTGCCAGCAGCACAAGACAGGGGAGGGGAAACACCATATATTTT; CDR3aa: CASSTRQGRGNTIYF
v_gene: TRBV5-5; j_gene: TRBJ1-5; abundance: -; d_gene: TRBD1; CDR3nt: TGTGCCAGCAGCCTAGGGACAGGGGTCAATCAGCCCCAGCATTTT; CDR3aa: CASSLGTGVNQPQHF
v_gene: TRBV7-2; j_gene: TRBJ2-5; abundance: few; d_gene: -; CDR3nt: TGTGCCAGCAGCTTAGGAGGGTATCAAGAGACCCAGTACTTC; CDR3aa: CASSLGGYQETQYF
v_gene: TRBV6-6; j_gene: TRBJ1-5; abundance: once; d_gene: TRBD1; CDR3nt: TGTGCCAGCACCCTCAGGGGGTTGACGCTTCAGCCCCAGCATTTT; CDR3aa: CASTLRGLTLQPQHF
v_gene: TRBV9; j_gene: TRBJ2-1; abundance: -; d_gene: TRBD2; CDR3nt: TGTGCCAGCAGCGGGAACCCCATCCGCGGGGGGGAGGACTACAATGAGCAGTTCTTC; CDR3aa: CASSGNPIRGGEDYNEQFF
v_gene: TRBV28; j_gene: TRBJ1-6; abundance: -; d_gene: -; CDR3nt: TGTGCCAGCAGCCTTATCACGGGGGACGCTAATTCACCCCTCCACTTT; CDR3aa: CASSLITGDANSPLHF
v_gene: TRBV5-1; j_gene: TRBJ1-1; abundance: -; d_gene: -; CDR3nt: TGCGCCAGCAGCTTGGATAGGGGGACGAACACTGAAGCTTTCTTT; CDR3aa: CASSLDRGTNTEAFF
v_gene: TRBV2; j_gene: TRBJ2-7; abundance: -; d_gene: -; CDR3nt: TGTGCCAGCACGCAGTACTCCTACGAGCAGTACTTC; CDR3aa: CASTQYSYEQYF
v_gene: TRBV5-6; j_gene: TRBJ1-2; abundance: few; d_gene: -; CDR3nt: TGTGCCAGCAGAATTAGCGGGAGCCGTGGCTACACCTTC; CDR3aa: CASRISGSRGYTF
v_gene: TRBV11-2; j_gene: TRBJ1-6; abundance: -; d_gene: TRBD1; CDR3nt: TGTGCCAGCAGCTTAGATCGGACAGGGACTAAGGAGGGTAATTCACCCCTCCACTTT; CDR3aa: CASSLDRTGTKEGNSPLHF
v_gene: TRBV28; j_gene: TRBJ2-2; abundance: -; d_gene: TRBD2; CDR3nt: TGTGCCAGCAGCCCTAATAGTGGGCGGGGGGGCGTGAGGGAGCTGTTTTTT; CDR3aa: CASSPNSGRGGVRELFF
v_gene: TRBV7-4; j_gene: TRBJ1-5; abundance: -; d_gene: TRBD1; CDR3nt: TGTGCCAGCAGCTTCCTCGCCAGGGGGCATCAGCCCCAGCATTTT; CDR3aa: CASSFLARGHQPQHF
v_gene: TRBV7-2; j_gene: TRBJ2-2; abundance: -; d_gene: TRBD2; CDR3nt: TGTGCCATCGAGCGGGGGTCGAACACCGGGGAGCTGTTTTTT; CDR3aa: CAIERGSNTGELFF
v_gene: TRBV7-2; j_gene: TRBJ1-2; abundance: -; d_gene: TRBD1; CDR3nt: TGTGCCAGCAGCCCCAAGACAGGGGGTTATGGCTACACCTTC; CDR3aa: CASSPKTGGYGYTF